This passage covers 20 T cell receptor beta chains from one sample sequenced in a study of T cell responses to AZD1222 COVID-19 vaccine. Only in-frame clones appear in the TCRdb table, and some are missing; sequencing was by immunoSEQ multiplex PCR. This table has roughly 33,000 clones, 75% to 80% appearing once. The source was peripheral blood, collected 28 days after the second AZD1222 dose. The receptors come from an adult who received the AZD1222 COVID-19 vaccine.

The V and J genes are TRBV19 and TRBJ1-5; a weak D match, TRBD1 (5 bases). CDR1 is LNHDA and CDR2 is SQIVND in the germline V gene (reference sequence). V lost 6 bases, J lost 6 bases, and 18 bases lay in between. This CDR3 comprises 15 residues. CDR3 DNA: TGTGCCAGTAGCGGATTGGGACTTTACGGTCAGCCCCAGCATTTT. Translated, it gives CASSGLGLYGQPQHF.

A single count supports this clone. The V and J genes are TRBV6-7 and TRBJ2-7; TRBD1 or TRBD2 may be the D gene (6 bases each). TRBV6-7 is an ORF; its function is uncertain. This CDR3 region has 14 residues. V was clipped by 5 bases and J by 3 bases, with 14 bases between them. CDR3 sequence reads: CASSGPRGLYEQYV. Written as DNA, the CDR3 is TGTGCCAGCAGTGGACCTCGGGGGCTCTACGAGCAGTACGTC.

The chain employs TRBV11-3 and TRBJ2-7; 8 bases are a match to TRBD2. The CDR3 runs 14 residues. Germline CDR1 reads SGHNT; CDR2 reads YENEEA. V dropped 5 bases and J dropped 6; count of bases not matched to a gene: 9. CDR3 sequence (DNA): TGTGCCAGCAGCCCGGGCGGGGGGCTGGGCGAGCAGTACTTC. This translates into CASSPGGGLGEQYF. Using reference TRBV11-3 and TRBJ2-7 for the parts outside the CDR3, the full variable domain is EAGVVQSPRYKIIEKKQPVAFWCNPISGHNTLYWYLQNLGQGPELLIRYENEEAVDDSQLPKDRFSAERLKGVDSTLKIQPAELGDSAVYLCASSPGGGLGEQYFGPGTRLTVT.

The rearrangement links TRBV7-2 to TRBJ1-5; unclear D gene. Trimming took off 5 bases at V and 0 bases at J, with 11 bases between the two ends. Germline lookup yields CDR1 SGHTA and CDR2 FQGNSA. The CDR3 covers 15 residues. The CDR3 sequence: CASSPYGDSNQPQHF. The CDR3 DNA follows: TGTGCCAGCAGCCCCTATGGGGATAGCAATCAGCCCCAGCATTTT.

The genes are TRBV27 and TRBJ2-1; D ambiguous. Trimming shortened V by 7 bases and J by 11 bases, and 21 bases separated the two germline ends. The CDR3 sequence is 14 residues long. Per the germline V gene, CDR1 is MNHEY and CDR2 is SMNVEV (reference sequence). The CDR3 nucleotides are TGTGCCAGCAACGTAATGACCGAGCCTCATAAGCAGTTCTTC. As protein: CASNVMTEPHKQFF.

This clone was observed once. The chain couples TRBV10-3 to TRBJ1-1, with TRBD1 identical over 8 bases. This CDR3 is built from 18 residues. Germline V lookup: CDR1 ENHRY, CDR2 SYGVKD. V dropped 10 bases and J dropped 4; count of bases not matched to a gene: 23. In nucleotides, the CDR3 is TGTGCCAGTCAACCCCTCTTTGGACAGGGCAAGGAAGGCACTGAAGCTTTCTTT. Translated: CASQPLFGQGKEGTEAFF.

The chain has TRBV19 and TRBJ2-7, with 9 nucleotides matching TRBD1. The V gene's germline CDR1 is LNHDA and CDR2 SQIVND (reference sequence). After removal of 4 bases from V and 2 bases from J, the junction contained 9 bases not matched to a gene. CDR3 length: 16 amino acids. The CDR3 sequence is CASSKGQGLGAYEQYF. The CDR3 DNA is TGTGCCAGTAGTAAGGGACAGGGCCTTGGGGCCTACGAGCAGTACTTC.

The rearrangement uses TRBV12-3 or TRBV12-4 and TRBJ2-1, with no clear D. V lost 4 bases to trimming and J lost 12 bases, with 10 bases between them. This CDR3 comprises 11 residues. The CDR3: CASSYSPVQFF. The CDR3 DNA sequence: TGTGCCAGCAGTTATAGTCCCGTGCAGTTCTTC.

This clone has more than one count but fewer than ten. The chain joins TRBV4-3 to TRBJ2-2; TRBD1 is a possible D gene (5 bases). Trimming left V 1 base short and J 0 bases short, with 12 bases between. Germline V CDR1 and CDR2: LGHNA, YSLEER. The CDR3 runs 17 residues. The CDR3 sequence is CASSQGWLTANTGELFF. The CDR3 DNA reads TGCGCCAGCAGCCAAGGCTGGTTGACAGCGAACACCGGGGAGCTGTTTTTT.

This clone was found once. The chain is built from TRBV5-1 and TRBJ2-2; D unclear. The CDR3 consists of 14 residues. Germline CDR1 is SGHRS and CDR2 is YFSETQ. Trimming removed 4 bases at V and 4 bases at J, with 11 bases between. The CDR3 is CASSPPFATGELFF. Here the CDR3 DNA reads TGCGCCAGCAGCCCGCCTTTTGCCACCGGGGAGCTGTTTTTT.

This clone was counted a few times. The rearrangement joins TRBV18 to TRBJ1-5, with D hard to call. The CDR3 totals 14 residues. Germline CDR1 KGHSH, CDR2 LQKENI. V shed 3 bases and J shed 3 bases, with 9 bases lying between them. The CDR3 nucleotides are TGTGCCAGCTCACCCTATACCGACAATCAGCCCCAGCATTTT. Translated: CASSPYTDNQPQHF.

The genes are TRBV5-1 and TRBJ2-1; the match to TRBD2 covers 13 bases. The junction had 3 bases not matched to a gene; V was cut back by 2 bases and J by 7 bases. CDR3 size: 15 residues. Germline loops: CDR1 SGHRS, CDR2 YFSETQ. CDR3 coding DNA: TGCGCCAGCAGCTTAGGACTAGCGGGAGCAAATGAGCAGTTCTTC. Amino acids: CASSLGLAGANEQFF.

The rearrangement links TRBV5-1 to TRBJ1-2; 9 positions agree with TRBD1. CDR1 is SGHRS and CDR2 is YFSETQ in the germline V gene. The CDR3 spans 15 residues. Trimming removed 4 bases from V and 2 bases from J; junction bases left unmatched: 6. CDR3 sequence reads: CASSLNGQGNYGYTF. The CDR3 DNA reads TGCGCCAGCAGCCTAAACGGACAGGGGAACTATGGCTACACCTTC.

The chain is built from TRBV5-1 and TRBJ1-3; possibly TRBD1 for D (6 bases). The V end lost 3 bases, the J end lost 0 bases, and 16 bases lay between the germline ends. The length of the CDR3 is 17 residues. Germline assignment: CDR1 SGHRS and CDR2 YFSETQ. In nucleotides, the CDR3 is TGCGCCAGCAGCTCAGGACAGATATACCGCTCTGGAAACACCATATATTTT. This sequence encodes CASSSGQIYRSGNTIYF.

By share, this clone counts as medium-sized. The CDR3, as DNA: TGTGCCAGCAGCAGAGGCGGCTCCTACGAGCAGTACGTC. This sequence encodes CASSRGGSYEQYV. The chain has TRBV21-1 and TRBJ2-7; TRBD2, the table's D call, was not compared with the DNA. TRBV21-1 represents a pseudogene. The CDR3 runs to 13 residues.

CDR3 coding DNA: TGTGCCAGCTCCAACCGCCGGGACGGAGCCTACGAGCAGTACTTC. Amino acids: CASSNRRDGAYEQYF. V and J are TRBV6-5 and TRBJ2-7; D is possibly TRBD1 or TRBD2 (5 bases each). Per the germline V gene, CDR1 is MNHEY and CDR2 is SVGAGI. This CDR3 has 15 residues. The ends were cut back, 8 bases at V and 2 bases at J, with 19 bases in the middle.

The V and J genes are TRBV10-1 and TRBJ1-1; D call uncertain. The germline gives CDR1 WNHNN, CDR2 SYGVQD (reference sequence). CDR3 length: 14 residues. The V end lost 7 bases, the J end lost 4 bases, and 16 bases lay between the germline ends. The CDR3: CASKADSGFTEAFF. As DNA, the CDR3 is TGCGCCAGCAAGGCGGATAGCGGCTTCACTGAAGCTTTCTTT.

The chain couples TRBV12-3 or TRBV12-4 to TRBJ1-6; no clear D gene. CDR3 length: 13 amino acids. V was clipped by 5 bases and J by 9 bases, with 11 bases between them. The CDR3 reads CASSPPSGSPLHF. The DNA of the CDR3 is TGTGCCAGCAGTCCCCCCTCGGGTTCACCCCTCCACTTT.

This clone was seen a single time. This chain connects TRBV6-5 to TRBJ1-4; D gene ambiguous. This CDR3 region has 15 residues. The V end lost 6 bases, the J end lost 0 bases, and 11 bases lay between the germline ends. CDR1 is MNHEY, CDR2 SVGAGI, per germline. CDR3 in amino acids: CASRFSATTNEKLFF. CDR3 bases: TGTGCCAGCAGATTTAGCGCCACAACTAATGAAAAACTGTTTTTT.

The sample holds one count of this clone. The CDR3 here is CASSQAGGATGYTF. DNA of the CDR3: TGTGCCAGCAGCCAAGCAGGGGGCGCGACCGGCTACACCTTC. The chain links TRBV9 to TRBJ1-2; TRBD1 aligns across 8 bases. V lost 4 bases, J lost 8 bases, and 10 bases stayed unmatched. The CDR3 runs to 14 residues. Germline CDR1 reads SGDLS; CDR2 reads YYNGEE.